A selection of T cell receptor beta chains follows, all from one sample in a study of T-cell reconstitution after alpha-beta-depleted transplantation in children. TCRdb reanalysed the PCR reads using MiXCR and keeps one entry per CDR3 protein. The table includes 490,000 or so distinct CDR3 sequences, under 12% detected once. The sequences come from PBMCs, collected before TCRalphabeta/CD19-depleted stem cell transplant. Every receptor here comes from a child aged 2 to 10 with inherited bone marrow failure, due to receive a stem cell transplant. Each CDR3 is given with its conserved first and last residue. The D gene is left open where the match is weak. The size entry is marked missing in some rows and otherwise reads once, few, many or a size class.

d_gene	len	v_gene	abundance	j_gene	CDR3nt	CDR3aa
-	12	TRBV6-2/TRBV6-3	many	TRBJ2-3	TGTGCCAGCACCAACGGGGGACGAGTGCAGTATTTT	CASTNGGRVQYF
TRBD1	13	TRBV30	many	TRBJ2-7	TGTGCCTGGAGTTCGACAGGGCCCTACGAGCAGTACTTC	CAWSSTGPYEQYF
-	17	TRBV19	-	TRBJ2-1	TGTGCCAGTAGCCAAACAGGGATCCTAGCGGAGGCCAATGAGCAGTTCTTC	CASSQTGILAEANEQFF
-	15	TRBV6-1	-	TRBJ2-7	TGTGCCAGCAGTGCCCGAGGGGGGGGAAATGGCGAGCAGTACTTC	CASSARGGGNGEQYF
TRBD2	19	TRBV24-1	many	TRBJ2-2	TGTGCCACCAGTGATTTAGGAACTAGCGGGAGGCCGTACACCGGGGAGCTGTTTTTT	CATSDLGTSGRPYTGELFF
TRBD2	18	TRBV7-6	many	TRBJ2-2	TGTGCCAGCAGCTTAATCTCTAGCGGTCCTGTTAACACCGGGGAGCTGTTTTTT	CASSLISSGPVNTGELFF
TRBD1	18	TRBV28	few	TRBJ2-1	TGTGCCAGCAGCGAAATGTGGGACAGGGCAAGCTCCTACAATGAGCAGTTCTTC	CASSEMWDRASSYNEQFF
-	12	TRBV6-2/TRBV6-3	-	TRBJ2-7	TGTGCCAGCAGTTACCTCGACCCGAGGGCGTACTTC	CASSYLDPRAYF
-	14	TRBV5-8	many	TRBJ2-2	TGTGCCAGCAGCTCCAAGTTGGGGATCGGGGAGCTGTTTTTT	CASSSKLGIGELFF
-	15	TRBV4-3	many	TRBJ2-1	TGCGCCAGCAGCCAAGATTTCCCCTCCTACAATGAGCAGTTCTTC	CASSQDFPSYNEQFF
-	13	TRBV5-5	few	TRBJ1-2	TGTGCCAGCAGCTTGGACGATCAAGCTGGCTACACCTTC	CASSLDDQAGYTF
-	14	TRBV6-5	few	TRBJ2-7	TGTGCCAGCAGTTCCAGGACCGCCTCCTACGAGCAGTACTTC	CASSSRTASYEQYF
TRBD1	17	TRBV7-8	many	TRBJ1-1	TGTGCCAGCAGCCCCCGTCCCGGGACAGGGTACTGGACTGAAGCTTTCTTT	CASSPRPGTGYWTEAFF
-	14	TRBV29-1	many	TRBJ2-7	TGCAGCGTTGAAGATTCGGTGCAGGGCCTCGAGCAGTACTTC	CSVEDSVQGLEQYF
TRBD1	15	TRBV25-1	many	TRBJ1-4	TGTGCCAGCAGTGAGACAGGGAGGGTTAATGAAAAACTGTTTTTT	CASSETGRVNEKLFF
TRBD2	15	TRBV27	-	TRBJ2-5	TGTGCCAGCAGTCACCTAGCGGGAGCCCAAGAGACCCAGTACTTC	CASSHLAGAQETQYF
-	13	TRBV20-1	many	TRBJ2-2	TGCAGTGCTAGAGGGGGTGTCACCGGGGAGCTGTTTTTT	CSARGGVTGELFF
-	13	TRBV7-9	many	TRBJ2-7	TGTGCCAGCAGCTTGGTGGAAGGCTACGAGCAGTACTTC	CASSLVEGYEQYF
TRBD2	18	TRBV2	many	TRBJ2-3	TGTGCCAGCAGTGAGGGGGGACTAGCGGGAGGTGTAACAGATACGCAGTATTTT	CASSEGGLAGGVTDTQYF
TRBD1	18	TRBV11-1	many	TRBJ1-2	TGTGCCAGCAGCTCGGGAGGTCCGGACAGGAGATCTAACTATGGCTACACCTTC	CASSSGGPDRRSNYGYTF
-	16	TRBV12-3/TRBV12-4	many	TRBJ2-2	TGTGCCAGCAGCCGTTTTGGTTCTAGTAGCATCGGGGAGCTGTTTTTT	CASSRFGSSSIGELFF
-	17	TRBV4-3	many	TRBJ2-7	TGCGCCAGCAGCCAAGATCTCTTGGGCATTCAAACCGACGAGCAGTACTTC	CASSQDLLGIQTDEQYF
-	14	TRBV24-1	many	TRBJ2-1	TGTGCCACCCCCGCTAGAGGGTCCTACAATGAGCAGTTCTTC	CATPARGSYNEQFF
-	15	TRBV5-1	many	TRBJ2-3	TGCGCCAGCAGCTTGGGGGCAGGTACCTCCGATACGCAGTATTTT	CASSLGAGTSDTQYF
-	14	TRBV20-1	-	TRBJ2-1	TGCAGTGCTATGGACTGGAGCTCCTACAATGAGCAGTTCTTC	CSAMDWSSYNEQFF
TRBD1	15	TRBV28	many	TRBJ2-3	TGTGCCAGCAGTTTAATGGGACAGGGGATAGATACGCAGTATTTT	CASSLMGQGIDTQYF
TRBD1	16	TRBV20-1	many	TRBJ2-1	TGCAGTGCTAGAGATGTGGACAGGGGGGGCTACAATGAGCAGTTCTTC	CSARDVDRGGYNEQFF
-	15	TRBV11-2	many	TRBJ2-5	TGTGCCAGCAGCTTACGCAGGAGGGGGCAAGAGACCCAGTACTTC	CASSLRRRGQETQYF
-	12	TRBV30	many	TRBJ2-7	TGTGCCTGGAGCAAACAGATGGGGGAGCAGTACTTC	CAWSKQMGEQYF
-	14	TRBV28	many	TRBJ2-7	TGTGCCAGCACCCCCCGGGCAGGGCTAGGCGAGCAGTACTTC	CASTPRAGLGEQYF
-	11	TRBV28	many	TRBJ1-2	TGTGCCAGCAGCCCCACCTATGGCTACACCTTC	CASSPTYGYTF
-	14	TRBV27	many	TRBJ1-1	TGTGCCAGCAGTTTTTGGGGCATGAACACTGAAGCTTTCTTT	CASSFWGMNTEAFF
-	14	TRBV4-3	many	TRBJ1-2	TGCGCCAGCAGCCAAATACAGGGAGAGTATGGCTACACCTTC	CASSQIQGEYGYTF
-	12	TRBV21-1	-	TRBJ1-2	TGTGCCAGCAGCAAATGCCTCTATGGCTACACCTTC	CASSKCLYGYTF
TRBD1	13	TRBV11-2	-	TRBJ2-5	TGTGCCAGCAGCGCAGGGGGCAGGGAGACCCAGTACTTC	CASSAGGRETQYF
TRBD2	16	TRBV4-3	many	TRBJ2-7	TGCGCCAGCAGCCAAGAGACTAGCGGGAGTTCTCGCGAGCAGTACTTC	CASSQETSGSSREQYF
TRBD2	15	TRBV7-2	many	TRBJ2-1	TGTGCCAGCAGCTTAGGAGGGACTACTTACAATGAGCAGTTCTTC	CASSLGGTTYNEQFF
-	15	TRBV20-1	many	TRBJ1-1	TGCAGTGCTAGGCCTGATATGGGCTGGAACACTGAAGCTTTCTTT	CSARPDMGWNTEAFF
-	13	TRBV5-6	many	TRBJ2-7	TGTGCCAGCAGCTTGACGGGACCACACGAGCAGTACTTC	CASSLTGPHEQYF
-	15	TRBV28	-	TRBJ2-7	TGTGCCAGCAGTGTCGGCAGGGTTTCCCCCTACGAGCAGTACTTC	CASSVGRVSPYEQYF
-	14	TRBV27	few	TRBJ2-7	TGTGCCAGCAGTTCTGGAGGGCCGACCTACGAGCAGTACTTC	CASSSGGPTYEQYF
-	14	TRBV27	many	TRBJ2-7	TGTGCCAGCAGTTTAAACCCCGGGCCCTACGAGCAGTACTTC	CASSLNPGPYEQYF
TRBD2	15	TRBV10-2	many	TRBJ2-7	TGCGCCAGCAGTGAGGGGACTAGCGGGACCTACGAGCAGTACTTC	CASSEGTSGTYEQYF
TRBD1	14	TRBV18	-	TRBJ1-1	TGTGCCAGTACAGGGGCGCTACAAGTCACTGAAGCTTTCTTT	CASTGALQVTEAFF
-	15	TRBV12-3/TRBV12-4	many	TRBJ2-1	TGTGCCAGCAGTCCCACACCGGTCATGTACAATGAGCAGTTCTTC	CASSPTPVMYNEQFF
-	14	TRBV5-4	-	TRBJ2-1	TGTGCCAGCAGCTTACGATTCACCTACAATGAGCAGTTCTTC	CASSLRFTYNEQFF
TRBD1	15	TRBV10-3	many	TRBJ1-4	TGTGCCATCAGTGACCCCGGGACAGGGGTAGAAAAACTGTTTTTT	CAISDPGTGVEKLFF
-	12	TRBV29-1	many	TRBJ2-2	TGCAGCGTTCTACAGGGACCCGGGGAGCTGTTTTTT	CSVLQGPGELFF
TRBD2	15	TRBV28	few	TRBJ2-5	TGTGCCAGCAGCACACTAGCGGGAGGGCGCGAGACCCAGTACTTC	CASSTLAGGRETQYF
TRBD1	17	TRBV9	many	TRBJ2-7	TGTGCCAGCAGCGTATCTCCCAAGACAGGGCTGCCCTACGAGCAGTACTTC	CASSVSPKTGLPYEQYF
-	15	TRBV3-1	many	TRBJ2-1	TGTGCCAGCAGCCCAGAGGGGGGGCCTACAAGTGAGCAGTTCTTC	CASSPEGGPTSEQFF
TRBD1	14	TRBV12-3/TRBV12-4	many	TRBJ2-7	TGTGCCAGCAGCTATGAACAGGGGACCTACGAGCAGTACTTC	CASSYEQGTYEQYF
-	15	TRBV29-1	many	TRBJ2-7	TGCAGCGTTGTGGGACGTAGGTCAGCGGTCTACGAGCAGTACTTC	CSVVGRRSAVYEQYF
-	12	TRBV12-3/TRBV12-4	-	TRBJ1-5	TGTGCCAGCAGTTTCGGGGTCCCGCCCCAGCATTTT	CASSFGVPPQHF
-	13	TRBV12-3/TRBV12-4	many	TRBJ2-3	TGTGCCAGCACCACCCGGGCGACAGATACGCAGTATTTT	CASTTRATDTQYF